The 15 T cell receptor beta chains reported below all come from one sample, sequenced in a study of response to subunit inactivated influenza vaccine. TCRdb redid the calling of the RT-PCR reads with MiXCR, one entry per CDR3 protein. Of approximately 700,000 distinct CDR3 sequences listed, around 16% were seen once; the top ten hold roughly 10%. The sample in question was PBMCs from blood, obtained 11 to 12 days after vaccination. Receptors were obtained from a man aged 50 to 59 who received an inactivated influenza vaccine.

This clonotype has a handful of counts. The chain couples TRBV5-1 to TRBJ2-2; possible D gene TRBD1, 6 bases. Trimming stripped 4 bases from V and 5 bases from J, with 12 bases between. Germline V gene lookup returns CDR1 SGHRS and CDR2 YFSETQ. The length of the CDR3 is 14 residues. The CDR3: CASSQGTKTGELFF. The DNA of the CDR3 is TGCGCCAGCAGCCAAGGGACAAAGACCGGGGAGCTGTTTTTT.

This chain joins TRBV6-1 and TRBJ2-3; 11 bases match TRBD2. Per germline, CDR1 MNHNS and CDR2 SASEGT. The length of the CDR3 is 15 residues. V shed 5 bases, J shed 3 bases, and the junction held 4 bases outside the gene matches. CDR3 DNA: TGTGCCAGCAGTCTGGGACTAGCGGAAACAGATACGCAGTATTTT. Its protein product is CASSLGLAETDTQYF.

This clonotype has just a few counts. The chain has TRBV5-1 and TRBJ1-1; D call uncertain. Trimming pared 3 bases from V and 6 bases from J, leaving 9 bases between. The germline V gene encodes CDR1 SGHRS and CDR2 YFSETQ. This CDR3 region has 12 residues. CDR3 DNA sequence: TGCGCCAGCAGCTGGGCGGGAGCTGAAGCTTTCTTT. Its translation is CASSWAGAEAFF. Complete variable domain (other parts from reference TRBV5-1 and TRBJ1-1): KAGVTQTPRYLIKTRGQQVTLSCSPISGHRSVSWYQQTPGQGLQFLFEYFSETQRNKGNFPGRFSGRQFSNSRSEMNVSTLELGDSALYLCASSWAGAEAFFGQGTRLTVV.

This clonotype was detected a few times. The CDR3 DNA sequence: TGTGCCAGCAGCCAACAGACACTGTTCTTC. Amino acid sequence: CASSQQTLFF. This sequence joins TRBV4-2 and TRBJ2-1; unclear D gene. Deletions cut 2 bases from V and 15 bases from J, with 8 bases between. Germline CDR1 is LGHNA and CDR2 is YNFKEQ. The CDR3 runs 10 residues.

This clonotype was found a few times. This chain joins TRBV5-4 and TRBJ2-4; D not certain. Trimming stripped 4 bases from V and 4 bases from J, with 9 bases between. The CDR3 is 13 residues long. Germline CDR1 is SGHNT and CDR2 is YYREEE (reference sequence). The CDR3 nucleotides are TGTGCCAGCAGCCATACGTCAAAAAACATTCAGTACTTC. It translates to CASSHTSKNIQYF.

This clonotype was found many times. The chain employs TRBV7-9 and TRBJ2-5; D call uncertain. Deletions cut 4 bases from V and 2 bases from J, with 8 bases between. The CDR3 has 13 residues. Germline V gives CDR1 SEHNR, CDR2 FQNEAQ (reference sequence). This CDR3 is CASSSPSQETQYF. The CDR3, as DNA: TGTGCCAGCAGCTCTCCATCACAAGAGACCCAGTACTTC. The full variable domain, rest sourced from reference TRBV7-9 and TRBJ2-5, is DTGVSQNPRHKITKRGQNVTFRCDPISEHNRLYWYRQTLGQGPEFLTYFQNEAQLEKSRLLSDRFSAERPKGSFSTLEIQRTEQGDSAMYLCASSSPSQETQYFGPGTRLLVL.

CDR3 sequence (DNA): TGTGCCAGCAGCCCCGGGACAGGGGTGTCCCATTCCTACGAGCAGTACTTC. This codes for CASSPGTGVSHSYEQYF. This chain links TRBV12-3 or TRBV12-4 with TRBJ2-7, with 10 positions matching TRBD1. The V gene end was trimmed by 6 bases and the J gene end by 1 base; junction bases not matched to a gene: 12. CDR3 length equals 17 residues.

This clonotype has just a few counts. The gene calls are TRBV11-2 and TRBJ2-2, with D maybe TRBD1 (6 bases). The CDR3 runs to 16 residues. V was pared by 3 bases and J by 2 bases, with 13 bases between. Germline V gives CDR1 SGHAT, CDR2 FQNNGV. CDR3 coding DNA: TGTGCCAGCAGCTTTCCTTCAGGGGTTAACACCGGGGAGCTGTTTTTT. Residues: CASSFPSGVNTGELFF.

This clonotype was counted a few times. V gene TRBV9 combines with J gene TRBJ2-7, with D unresolved. V lost 0 bases and J 4 bases, leaving 8 bases between the germline ends. From germline, CDR1 is SGDLS and CDR2 YYNGEE. The CDR3 is 13 residues long. Written as DNA, the CDR3 is TGTGCCAGCAGCGTAGCTACCGGGTACGAGCAGTACTTC. Protein: CASSVATGYEQYF.

This clonotype was recorded a few times. This sequence joins TRBV6-2 or TRBV6-3 and TRBJ1-2, with no clear D. This CDR3 has 17 amino acids. V lost 2 bases and J 9 bases, leaving 25 bases between the germline ends. Germline CDR1 reads MNHEY; CDR2 reads SVGEGT. CDR3: CASSYTSSAFGSDRYTF. CDR3 DNA: TGTGCCAGCAGTTACACCAGCTCAGCCTTCGGGAGTGATCGCTACACCTTC.

The chain employs TRBV5-1 and TRBJ2-5, with 7 nucleotides matching TRBD2. The CDR3 runs 15 residues. J lost 4 bases, V lost 2 bases, and 8 bases had no gene match. Germline values: CDR1 SGHRS, CDR2 YFSETQ. The CDR3 here is CASSFDGRKGETQYF. The CDR3 DNA reads as TGCGCCAGCAGCTTTGACGGGAGGAAAGGAGAGACCCAGTACTTC.

This clonotype has a handful of counts. The chain's CDR3 is CASSMQQETQYF. The CDR3 nucleotides are TGTGCCAGTAGTATGCAGCAAGAGACCCAGTACTTC. This rearrangement joins TRBV19 to TRBJ2-5; the D is unclear. V gave up 3 bases and J gave up 2 bases, with 4 bases separating them. Germline V gene sequence: CDR1 LNHDA, CDR2 SQIVND (reference sequence). This CDR3 is 12 amino acids long.

The chain is built from TRBV4-2 and TRBJ2-1, with D possibly matching TRBD2 (5 bases). The CDR3 length is 18 residues. In germline, CDR1 is LGHNA, CDR2 YNFKEQ. Trimming removed 2 bases at V and 7 bases at J, with 24 bases between. The CDR3, as DNA: TGTGCCAGCAGCCAAAGGAGGACTTGGACTTTCGACCCAAATGAGCAGTTCTTC. Residues: CASSQRRTWTFDPNEQFF.

This clonotype was seen a handful of times. This chain joins TRBV12-3 or TRBV12-4 and TRBJ2-7, with 7 bases lining up with TRBD1. The junction had 6 bases not matched to a gene; V was cut back by 3 bases and J by 1 base. The length of the CDR3 is 15 residues. The CDR3 DNA follows: TGTGCCAGCAGTTTTGGATGGGACAGATCCTACGAGCAGTACTTC. Translation: CASSFGWDRSYEQYF.

This clonotype was picked up a small number of times. The chain recombines TRBV7-9 with TRBJ1-3, with D tentatively TRBD1 (5 bases). The CDR3 runs to 13 residues. The germline V gene encodes CDR1 SEHNR and CDR2 FQNEAQ (reference sequence). V was trimmed by 5 bases and J by 1 base, leaving 6 bases between them. The chain's CDR3 is CASSAGSGNTIYF. CDR3 coding DNA: TGTGCCAGCAGCGCAGGGTCTGGAAACACCATATATTTT.